These T cell receptor beta chains were read from a single sample in a study of control samples from healthy donors and cancer patients. Measured with immunoSEQ multiplex PCR; TCRdb has only the in-frame clones, and not every one. Of around 100,000 clones in the sample, 90% were seen once. What was sequenced was blood. These TCRs come from a woman younger than 30 in good health. The conserved cysteine and the conserved F or W are not part of the CDR3 here. Fields, in order: V gene, D gene, CDR3 protein. D genes are given only for firm matches.

>TRBV3-1/TRBV3-2|.
ASSPTGGPVGTEAF
>TRBV6-1|TRBD1
ASSEEGGINQPQH
>TRBV2|TRBD1
ASSQDRGLDTEAF
>TRBV9|.
ASSVSEGVITEAF
>TRBV12-3/TRBV12-4|.
ASSFGGTDTQY
>TRBV11-1|.
ASSYSGAINEQF
>TRBV2|TRBD1
ASRSTGESNQPQH
>TRBV6-2/TRBV6-3|.
ASSDSRVNEKLF
>TRBV7-3|.
ASSAANTEAF
>TRBV9|TRBD2
ASSGGEAGVMGDTQY
>TRBV9|.
ASSVDVTNTEAF
>TRBV11-1|.
ASSLEPSGNTIY
>TRBV6-4|.
ATPLGPSGNTIY
>TRBV19|.
ASRFGSNYGYT
>TRBV7-3|.
ASSLIGLGEGEQF
>TRBV15|TRBD2
ATSRDGGGSSYEQY
>TRBV10-1|.
ASSEQAGMTEAF
>TRBV19|TRBD1
ASSRETGVNNQPQH
>TRBV19|.
ASSMGKGFSGNTIY
>TRBV7-8|TRBD2
ASSLVPAGAGETQY
>TRBV5-5|.
ASSLTAVNTEAF
>TRBV5-1|.
ASSLQGWNTEAF
>TRBV19|TRBD1
ASTRTGGNTEAF
>TRBV19|TRBD1
ASSMGYRGAYEQY
>TRBV2|TRBD1
SDRGDGNTIY
>TRBV5-4|.
ASSPMSSGGSGNTIY
>TRBV10-3|.
AISGDANNEQF
>TRBV5-1|.
ASSYLPQGNSNQPQH
>TRBV27|.
ASKGGGTDTQY
>TRBV6-5|.
ASKDRLGTDTQY
>TRBV5-1|.
ASSLGEVLYGYT
>TRBV5-1|TRBD1
ASSFWTGKDGYT
>TRBV7-2|TRBD2
ASSLALGSGGKETQY
>TRBV13|TRBD1
ASSSGAGGDIAF
>TRBV2|.
ATKKSTNEKLF
>TRBV19|.
ASSILTGHNNQPQH
>TRBV3-1/TRBV3-2|.
ASSPLSGENTEAF
>TRBV14|.
ASSLYSQGRNTIY
>TRBV7-2|.
ASSLQSGIFVTDTQY
>TRBV5-5|.
ASSLARANSPLH
>TRBV7-9|.
ASSLFGPAYTEAF